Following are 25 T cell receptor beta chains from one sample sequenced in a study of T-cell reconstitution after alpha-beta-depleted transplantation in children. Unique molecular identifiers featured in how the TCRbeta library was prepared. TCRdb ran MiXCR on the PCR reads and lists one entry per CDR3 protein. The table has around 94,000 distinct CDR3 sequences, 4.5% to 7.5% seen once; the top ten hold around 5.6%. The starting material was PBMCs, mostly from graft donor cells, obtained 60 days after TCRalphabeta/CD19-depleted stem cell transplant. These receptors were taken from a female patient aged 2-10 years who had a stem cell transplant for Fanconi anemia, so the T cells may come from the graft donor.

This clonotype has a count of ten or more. CDR3 sequence: CASSLALAGPDRELFF. The CDR3 DNA follows: TGCGCCAGCAGCTTGGCCTTAGCGGGACCCGACCGGGAGCTGTTTTTT. J is TRBJ2-2 and V is TRBV5-1; 8 bases are a match to TRBD2. CDR3 length: 16 residues. V shed 0 bases, J shed 9 bases, and the junction held 10 bases outside the gene matches. The germline V gene encodes CDR1 SGHRS and CDR2 YFSETQ. Looking up the rest from reference TRBV5-1 and TRBJ2-2 gives the full variable domain: KAGVTQTPRYLIKTRGQQVTLSCSPISGHRSVSWYQQTPGQGLQFLFEYFSETQRNKGNFPGRFSGRQFSNSRSEMNVSTLELGDSALYLCASSLALAGPDRELFFGEGSRLTVL.

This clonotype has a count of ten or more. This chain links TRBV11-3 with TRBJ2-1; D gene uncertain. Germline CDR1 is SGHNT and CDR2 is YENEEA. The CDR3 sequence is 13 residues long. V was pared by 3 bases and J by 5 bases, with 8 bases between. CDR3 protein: CASSLQDHNEQFF. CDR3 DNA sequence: TGTGCCAGCAGCTTGCAGGATCACAATGAGCAGTTCTTC.

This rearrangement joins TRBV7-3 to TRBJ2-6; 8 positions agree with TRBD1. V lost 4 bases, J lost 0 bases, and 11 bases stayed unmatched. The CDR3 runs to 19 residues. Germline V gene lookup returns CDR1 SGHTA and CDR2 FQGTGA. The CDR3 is CASSSTHDRGASGANVLTF. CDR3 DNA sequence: TGTGCCAGCAGCTCAACCCACGACAGGGGAGCCTCTGGGGCCAACGTCCTGACTTTC.

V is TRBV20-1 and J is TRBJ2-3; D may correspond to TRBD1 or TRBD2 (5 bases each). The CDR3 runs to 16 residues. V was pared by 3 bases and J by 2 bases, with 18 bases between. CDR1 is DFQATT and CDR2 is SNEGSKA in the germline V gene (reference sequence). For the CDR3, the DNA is TGCAGTGCTAGTCAAACCCGGGGCGGGCCCACAGATACGCAGTATTTT. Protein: CSASQTRGGPTDTQYF.

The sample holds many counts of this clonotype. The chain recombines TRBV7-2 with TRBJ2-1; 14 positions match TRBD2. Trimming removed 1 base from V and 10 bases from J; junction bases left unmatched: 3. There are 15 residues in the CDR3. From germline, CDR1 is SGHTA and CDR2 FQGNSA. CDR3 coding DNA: TGTGCCAGCAGCTTAGATTGGACTAGCGGGGGGGAGCAGTTCTTC. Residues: CASSLDWTSGGEQFF.

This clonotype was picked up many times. CDR3 sequence reads: CASSYLLEASYGYTF. The DNA for the CDR3 is TGTGCCAGCAGCTACCTCCTGGAGGCCTCCTATGGCTACACCTTC. V is TRBV12-3 or TRBV12-4 and J is TRBJ1-2; no definite D call. The CDR3 extends over 15 amino acids. Trimming left V 6 bases short and J 4 bases short, with 18 bases between.

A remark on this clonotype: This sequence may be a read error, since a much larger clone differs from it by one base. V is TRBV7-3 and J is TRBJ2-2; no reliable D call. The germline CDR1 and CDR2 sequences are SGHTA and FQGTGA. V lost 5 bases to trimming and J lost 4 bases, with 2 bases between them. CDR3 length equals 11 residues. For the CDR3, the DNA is TGTGCCAGCAGCATCACCGGGGAGCTGTTTTTT. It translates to CASSITGELFF.

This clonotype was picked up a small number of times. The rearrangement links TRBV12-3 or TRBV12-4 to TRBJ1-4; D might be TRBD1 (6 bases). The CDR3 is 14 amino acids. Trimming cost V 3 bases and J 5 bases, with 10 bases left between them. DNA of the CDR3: TGTGCCAGCAGTTTCGACAGGCGAAATGAAAAACTGTTTTTT. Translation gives CASSFDRRNEKLFF.

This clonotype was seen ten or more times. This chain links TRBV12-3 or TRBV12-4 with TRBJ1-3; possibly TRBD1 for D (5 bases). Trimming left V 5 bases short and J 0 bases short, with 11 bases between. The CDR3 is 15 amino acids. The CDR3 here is CASSPRGRSGNTIYF. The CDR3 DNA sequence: TGTGCCAGCAGTCCCCGGGGCCGCTCTGGAAACACCATATATTTT.

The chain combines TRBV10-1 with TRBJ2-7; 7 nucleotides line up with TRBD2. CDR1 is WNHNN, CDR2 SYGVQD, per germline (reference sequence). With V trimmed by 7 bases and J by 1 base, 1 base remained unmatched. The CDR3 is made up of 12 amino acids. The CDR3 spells CASILASYEQYF. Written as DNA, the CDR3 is TGCGCCAGCATACTAGCGTCCTACGAGCAGTACTTC.

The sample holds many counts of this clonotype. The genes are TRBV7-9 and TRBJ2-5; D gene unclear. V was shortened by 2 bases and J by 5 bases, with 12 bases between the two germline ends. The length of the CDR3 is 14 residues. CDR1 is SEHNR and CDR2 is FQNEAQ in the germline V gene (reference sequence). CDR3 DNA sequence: TGTGCCAGCAGCTTAAATCTGAATCGGGAGACCCAGTACTTC. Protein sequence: CASSLNLNRETQYF.

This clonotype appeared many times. Written as DNA, the CDR3 is TGTGCCAGCAGTATGCTAGGAGAAGGACACCAGTTCTTC. Its protein is CASSMLGEGHQFF. This chain links TRBV11-2 with TRBJ2-1, with D possibly matching TRBD1 (5 bases). V lost 6 bases and J lost 13, with 19 bases in between. Germline CDR1 and CDR2: SGHAT and FQNNGV. This CDR3 is built from 13 residues. Supplemented by reference TRBV11-2 and TRBJ2-1, the full variable domain reads EAGVAQSPRYKIIEKRQSVAFWCNPISGHATLYWYQQILGQGPKLLIQFQNNGVVDDSQLPKDRFSAERLKGVDSTLKIQPAKLEDSAVYLCASSMLGEGHQFFGPGTRLTVL.

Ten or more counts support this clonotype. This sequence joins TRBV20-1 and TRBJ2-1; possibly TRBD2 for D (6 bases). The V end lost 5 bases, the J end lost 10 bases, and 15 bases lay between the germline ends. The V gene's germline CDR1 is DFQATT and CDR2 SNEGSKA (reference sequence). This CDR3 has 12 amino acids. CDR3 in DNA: TGCAGTGCTGTAGGAGGGCCCAGGGAGCAGTTCTTC. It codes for CSAVGGPREQFF.

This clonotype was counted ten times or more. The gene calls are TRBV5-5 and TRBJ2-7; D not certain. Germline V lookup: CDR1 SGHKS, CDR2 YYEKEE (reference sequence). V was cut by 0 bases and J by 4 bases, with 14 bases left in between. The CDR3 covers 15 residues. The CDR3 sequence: CASSLAPGPPYEQYF. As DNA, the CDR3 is TGTGCCAGCAGCTTGGCACCAGGACCCCCTTACGAGCAGTACTTC.

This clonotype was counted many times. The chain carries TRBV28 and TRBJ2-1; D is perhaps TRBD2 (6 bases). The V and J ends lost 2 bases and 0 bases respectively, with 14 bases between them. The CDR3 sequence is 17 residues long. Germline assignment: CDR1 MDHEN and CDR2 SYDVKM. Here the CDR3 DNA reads TGTGCCAGCAGTTTAGGTGGGGCGGGGAGCTCCTACAATGAGCAGTTCTTC. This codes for CASSLGGAGSSYNEQFF. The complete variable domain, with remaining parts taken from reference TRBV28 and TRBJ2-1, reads DVKVTQSSRYLVKRTGEKVFLECVQDMDHENMFWYRQDPGLGLRLIYFSYDVKMKEKGDIPEGYSVSREKKERFSLILESASTNQTSMYLCASSLGGAGSSYNEQFFGPGTRLTVL.

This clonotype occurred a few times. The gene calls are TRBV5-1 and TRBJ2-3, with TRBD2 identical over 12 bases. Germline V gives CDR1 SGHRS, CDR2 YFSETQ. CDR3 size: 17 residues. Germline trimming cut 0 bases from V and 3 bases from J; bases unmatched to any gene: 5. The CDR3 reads CASSLDLAGGPTDTQYF. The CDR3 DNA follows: TGCGCCAGCAGCTTGGATCTAGCGGGAGGGCCGACAGATACGCAGTATTTT. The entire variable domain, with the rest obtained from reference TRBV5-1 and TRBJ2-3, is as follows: KAGVTQTPRYLIKTRGQQVTLSCSPISGHRSVSWYQQTPGQGLQFLFEYFSETQRNKGNFPGRFSGRQFSNSRSEMNVSTLELGDSALYLCASSLDLAGGPTDTQYFGPGTRLTVL.

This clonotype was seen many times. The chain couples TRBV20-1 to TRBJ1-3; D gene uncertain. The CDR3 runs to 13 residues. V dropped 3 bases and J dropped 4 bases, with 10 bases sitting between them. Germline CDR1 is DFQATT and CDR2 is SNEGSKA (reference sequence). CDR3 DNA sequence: TGCAGTGCTAGCAAGGGTTTGGGAAACACCATATATTTT. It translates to CSASKGLGNTIYF.

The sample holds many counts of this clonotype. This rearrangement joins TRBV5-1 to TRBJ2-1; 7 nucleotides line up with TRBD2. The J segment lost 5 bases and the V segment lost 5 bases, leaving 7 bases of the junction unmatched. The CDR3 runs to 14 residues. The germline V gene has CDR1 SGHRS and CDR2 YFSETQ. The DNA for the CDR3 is TGCGCCAGCAGTCTTGGGGGAGGGGACAATGAGCAGTTCTTC. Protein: CASSLGGGDNEQFF.

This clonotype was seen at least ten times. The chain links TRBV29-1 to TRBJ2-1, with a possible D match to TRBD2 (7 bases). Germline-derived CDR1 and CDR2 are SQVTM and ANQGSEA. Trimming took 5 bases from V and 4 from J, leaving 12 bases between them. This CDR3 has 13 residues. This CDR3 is CSVRGGGYNEQFF. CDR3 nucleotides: TGCAGCGTTCGAGGGGGGGGGTACAATGAGCAGTTCTTC.

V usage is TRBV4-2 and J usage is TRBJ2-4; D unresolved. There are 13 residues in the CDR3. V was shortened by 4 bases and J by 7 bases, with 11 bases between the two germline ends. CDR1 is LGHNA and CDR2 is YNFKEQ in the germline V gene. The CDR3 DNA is TGTGCCAGCAGCCGTGAGGTTCATAACATTCAGTACTTC. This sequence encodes CASSREVHNIQYF.

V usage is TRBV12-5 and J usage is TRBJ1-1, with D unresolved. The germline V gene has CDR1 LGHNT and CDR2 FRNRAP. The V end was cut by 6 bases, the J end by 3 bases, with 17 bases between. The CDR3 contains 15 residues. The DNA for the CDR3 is TGTGCTAGTGGCCCAGGACCCCCGAAGGACACTGAAGCTTTCTTT. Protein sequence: CASGPGPPKDTEAFF.

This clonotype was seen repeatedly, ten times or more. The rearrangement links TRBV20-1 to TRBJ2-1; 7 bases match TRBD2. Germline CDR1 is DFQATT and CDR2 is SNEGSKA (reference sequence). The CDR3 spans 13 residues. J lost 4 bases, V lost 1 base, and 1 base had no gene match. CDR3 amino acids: CSARAGGYNEQFF. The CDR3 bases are TGCAGTGCTAGAGCGGGGGGTTACAATGAGCAGTTCTTC.

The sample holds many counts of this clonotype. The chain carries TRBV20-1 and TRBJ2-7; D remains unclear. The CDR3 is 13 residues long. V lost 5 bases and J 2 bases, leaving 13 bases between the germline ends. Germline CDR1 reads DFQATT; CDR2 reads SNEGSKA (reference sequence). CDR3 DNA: TGCAGTGCTCGGCGGCGGCCGACCTACGAGCAGTACTTC. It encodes CSARRRPTYEQYF.

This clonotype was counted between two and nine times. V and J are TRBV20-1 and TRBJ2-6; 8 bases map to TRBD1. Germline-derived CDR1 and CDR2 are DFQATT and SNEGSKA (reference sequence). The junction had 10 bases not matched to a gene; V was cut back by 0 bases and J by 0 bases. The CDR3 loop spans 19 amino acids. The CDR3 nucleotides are TGCAGTGCTAGAGATCAGAGGACAGGGATAACCTCTGGGGCCAACGTCCTGACTTTC. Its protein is CSARDQRTGITSGANVLTF.

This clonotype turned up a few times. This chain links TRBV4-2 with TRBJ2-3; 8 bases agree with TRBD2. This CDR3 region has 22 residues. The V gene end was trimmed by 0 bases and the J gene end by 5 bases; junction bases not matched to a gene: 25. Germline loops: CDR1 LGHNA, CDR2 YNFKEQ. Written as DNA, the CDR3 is TGTGCCAGCAGCCAAGACCAAATCGCAATTACTTTTCGGGGGGGCGACGGAGATACGCAGTATTTT. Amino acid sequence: CASSQDQIAITFRGGDGDTQYF.